Listed below are T cell receptor beta chains from one sample, sequenced in a study of blood T cells in healthy people across ages. TCRdb re-called the 5' RACE reads through MiXCR, storing one row per CDR3 protein. The profile shows about 1,600,000 distinct CDR3 sequences, around 39% of them singletons. Input material: blood. These receptor sequences come from a woman between 18 and 29 years old in good health. Each CDR3 is given with its conserved first and last residue. The D gene is left open where the match is weak. For some rows the clone size is stated as once, few or many, or as a class when expanded; others skip it.

size	D	V	J	DNA	CDR3
-	-	TRBV6-5	TRBJ2-7	TGTGCCAGCAGGATGACAGGCGCCTCCTACGAGCAGTACTTC	CASRMTGASYEQYF
many	-	TRBV6-5	TRBJ2-3	TGTGCCAGCAGCCGTCTGGGGGGAGTAGCAGATACGCAGTATTTT	CASSRLGGVADTQYF
few	TRBD2	TRBV10-3	TRBJ2-1	TGTGCCATCAGTGATCGGACTAGCGCAAACTCCTACAATGAGCAGTTCTTC	CAISDRTSANSYNEQFF
few	-	TRBV18	TRBJ2-3	TGTGCCAGCTCGGGGGAGCTCACATTTGATACGCAGTATTTT	CASSGELTFDTQYF
-	-	TRBV25-1	TRBJ2-3	TGTGCCAGCAGTGAATATGAGCGTACGCAGTATTTT	CASSEYERTQYF
-	TRBD1	TRBV12-3/TRBV12-4	TRBJ1-1	TGTGCCAGCAGTCGCCAGAGGGGACAGAGTGGAAGGGAAGCTTTCTTT	CASSRQRGQSGREAFF
few	TRBD1	TRBV9	TRBJ1-4	TGTGCCAGCAGCCCACCGGGGACAGGGGGCGCGGGAAAACTGTTTTTT	CASSPPGTGGAGKLFF
-	TRBD1	TRBV2	TRBJ1-4	TGTGCCACAAACAGGGGGATGACAACTAATGAAAAACTGTTTTTT	CATNRGMTTNEKLFF
-	TRBD1	TRBV11-2	TRBJ1-1	TGTGCCAGCAGCTTAGAGACAGGGACCACTGAAGCTTTCTTT	CASSLETGTTEAFF
once	-	TRBV11-1	TRBJ2-3	TGTGCCAGCAGCTTCTCTGCTGCTGGCGAAGATACGCAGTATTTT	CASSFSAAGEDTQYF
few	-	TRBV6-5	TRBJ1-2	TGTGCCAGCAGTTCAGGCGCCTCTAACTATGGCTACACCTTC	CASSSGASNYGYTF
-	TRBD1	TRBV7-3	TRBJ1-2	TGTGCCAGCAGCTTAAACCCCGGGACAGAAGCTAACTATGGCTACACCTTC	CASSLNPGTEANYGYTF
-	-	TRBV20-1	TRBJ2-5	TGCAGTGCTAGTAAGGTCGCGGCGAAGCAAGAGACCCAGTACTTC	CSASKVAAKQETQYF
few	TRBD2	TRBV25-1	TRBJ2-7	TGTGCCAGCAGTGGTGCGGGAGCGGCCTACGAGCAGTACTTC	CASSGAGAAYEQYF
-	TRBD1	TRBV24-1	TRBJ2-1	TGTGCCACCAGTGATGGGAGACAGGGGTTCGGCGAGCAGTTCTTC	CATSDGRQGFGEQFF
few	-	TRBV20-1	TRBJ2-7	TGCAGTGCTCCGGGCGCCGATCGATCCTACGAGCAGTACTTC	CSAPGADRSYEQYF
-	-	TRBV5-1	TRBJ2-1	TGCGCCAGCAGCCCAGAGTTCAATGAGCAGTTCTTC	CASSPEFNEQFF
-	-	TRBV5-1	TRBJ2-1	TGCGCCAGCAGCTTGGACGCTCTTGAGGTCGCAGGGGAGGCGGTTGAGCAGTTCTTC	CASSLDALEVAGEAVEQFF
-	-	TRBV9	TRBJ2-1	TGTGCCAGCAGTCTACAACCGGGACCCCCAGATGAGCAGTTCTTC	CASSLQPGPPDEQFF
-	-	TRBV4-1	TRBJ2-5	TGCGCCAGCAGGCGACTCGACACTCAAGAGACCCAGTACTTC	CASRRLDTQETQYF
few	-	TRBV7-2	TRBJ2-5	TGTGCCAGCAGCTTAGTTGTGTCAGTAGAGCAGGGTAAAGAGACCCAGTACTTC	CASSLVVSVEQGKETQYF
few	TRBD1	TRBV12-3/TRBV12-4	TRBJ2-5	TGTGCCAGCGGAGACAGGGTCCTTGAGACCCAGTACTTC	CASGDRVLETQYF
-	-	TRBV4-2	TRBJ2-2	TGTGCCAGCAGCCAAGAGGGGCCGAGCGTGGCAGAGACCGGGGAGCTGTTTTTT	CASSQEGPSVAETGELFF
few	-	TRBV9	TRBJ2-1	TGTGCCAGCAGCGTTTGGGTGGGGCCGGGCAATGAGCAGTTCTTC	CASSVWVGPGNEQFF
-	TRBD2	TRBV20-1	TRBJ2-5	TGCAGTGCTAGAGATTTGAGCGGGAGGGCCAGGGAGACCCAGTACTTC	CSARDLSGRARETQYF
-	-	TRBV6-5	TRBJ2-3	TGTGCCAGCAGGCCAACAGGGTTCCCTGGTACGCAGTATTTT	CASRPTGFPGTQYF
-	-	TRBV6-6	TRBJ2-5	TGTGCCAGCACCAACAGGGCCCAAGAGACCCAGTACTTC	CASTNRAQETQYF
-	-	TRBV6-1	TRBJ2-7	TGTGCCAGCAGTGAAGCGTGGCGGACCTACGAGCAGTACTTC	CASSEAWRTYEQYF
few	-	TRBV6-4	TRBJ2-5	TGTGCCAGCAGTGACTCGTTCGGTCCCCAAGAGACCCAGTACTTC	CASSDSFGPQETQYF
-	TRBD1	TRBV12-3/TRBV12-4	TRBJ1-2	TGTGCCAGCAGTTCAGACAGGGTACCCGGCTACACCTTC	CASSSDRVPGYTF
-	-	TRBV25-1	TRBJ2-1	TGTGCCAGCAGTGATCACAGGGTAATGGGATACAATGAGCAGTTCTTC	CASSDHRVMGYNEQFF
few	TRBD1	TRBV3-1	TRBJ2-3	TGTGCCAGCAGCCAAGGGGACAGGGGGTTCACAGATACGCAGTATTTT	CASSQGDRGFTDTQYF
few	-	TRBV7-2	TRBJ2-5	TGTGCCAGCAGCTTAGTCCTAGCGTCAGCCGGAGAGACCCAGTACTTC	CASSLVLASAGETQYF
-	TRBD2	TRBV7-8	TRBJ2-3	TGTGCCAGCAGCCAAGACCAGACTAGCGGGGTGACAGATACGCAGTATTTT	CASSQDQTSGVTDTQYF
-	TRBD1	TRBV24-1	TRBJ1-1	TGTGCCATCGGACAGGGGGCCACTGAAGCTTTCTTT	CAIGQGATEAFF
-	-	TRBV4-1	TRBJ2-7	TGCGCCAGCAGCCAAGTGTGGCCAGGGAAGACCTACGAGCAGTACTTC	CASSQVWPGKTYEQYF
few	-	TRBV2	TRBJ2-4	TGTGCCAGCACCCTGACAGCAGCCAAAAACATTCAGTACTTC	CASTLTAAKNIQYF
-	TRBD1	TRBV5-8	TRBJ1-4	TGTGCCAGCAGCCCCGGACAGGGCGGAAAACTGTTTTTT	CASSPGQGGKLFF
-	TRBD2	TRBV7-9	TRBJ2-7	TGTGCCAGCAGCCCCCCGGGACTAGCTGATGAGCAGTACTTC	CASSPPGLADEQYF
-	TRBD2	TRBV4-2	TRBJ2-3	TGTGCCAGCAGCTCCCCAGCGGGGGAAGGAACAGATACGCAGTATTTT	CASSSPAGEGTDTQYF
few	TRBD2	TRBV28	TRBJ2-7	TGTGCCAGCAGAGTAGCGGGAGGAAGGTACGAGCAGTACTTC	CASRVAGGRYEQYF
few	-	TRBV20-1	TRBJ1-1	TGCAGTGCCCCACAGGGCGAAAGGAACACTGAAGCTTTCTTT	CSAPQGERNTEAFF